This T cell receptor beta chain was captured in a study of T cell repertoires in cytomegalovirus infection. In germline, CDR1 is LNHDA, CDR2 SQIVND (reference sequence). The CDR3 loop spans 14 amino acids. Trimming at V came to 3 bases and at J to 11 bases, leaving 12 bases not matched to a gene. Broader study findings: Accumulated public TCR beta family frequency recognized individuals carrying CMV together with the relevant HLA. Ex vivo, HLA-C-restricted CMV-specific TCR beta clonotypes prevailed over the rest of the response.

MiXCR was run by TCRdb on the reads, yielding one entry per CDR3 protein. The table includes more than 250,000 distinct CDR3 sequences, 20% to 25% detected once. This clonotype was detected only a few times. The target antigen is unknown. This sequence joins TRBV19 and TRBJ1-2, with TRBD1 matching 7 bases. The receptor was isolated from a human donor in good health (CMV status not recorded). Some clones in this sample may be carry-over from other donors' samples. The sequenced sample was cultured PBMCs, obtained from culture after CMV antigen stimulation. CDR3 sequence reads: CASSMVQGGSGYTF. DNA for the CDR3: TGTGCCAGTAGTATGGTGCAGGGGGGTAGCGGTTACACCTTC.